Listed below are T cell receptor beta chains from one sample, sequenced in a study of blood T cell repertoires in COVID-19. This table comes from immunoSEQ multiplex PCR, and its TCRdb copy is limited to in-frame clones, with some not included. The table includes just under 90,000 clones, 90% detected once. Sequencing used peripheral blood. The receptors were sampled from a man between 60 and 75 years old with acute or convalescent COVID-19. Each CDR3 is given without its conserved first and last residue. Not every row has a clone size; where given, it reads once, few, many or a size class.

j_call v_call clone_size cdr3_aa
TRBJ2-5 TRBV5-6 . ASSSDRTQY
TRBJ1-1 TRBV19 . ASSMGQGTEAF
TRBJ2-5 TRBV18 . ASSPPMLESETQY
TRBJ2-2 TRBV25-1 . ASRTGGTGELF
TRBJ1-5 TRBV28 . ASSLFGPNQPQH
TRBJ1-6 TRBV6-5 . ASSYGRGRNSPLH
TRBJ2-1 TRBV6-5 . ASTPGGGYNEQF
TRBJ2-1 TRBV11-2 . ASSRDRGISNEQF
TRBJ2-5 TRBV7-9 . ASTKNRDVGETQY
TRBJ1-3 TRBV6-5 . ASSYGSGSPGNTIY
TRBJ1-4 TRBV4-3 . ASSQARLRSNEKLF
TRBJ1-5 TRBV2 . ASSAGGDSQPQH
TRBJ2-7 TRBV28 . ASRDRIYEQY
TRBJ2-1 TRBV5-1 once ASSLGLVDNEQF
TRBJ2-7 TRBV29-1 . SVTGTGSYEQY
TRBJ2-1 TRBV9 . ASSVSPEPSLARTYNEQF
TRBJ1-4 TRBV6-6 . ASSYSGALNEKLF
TRBJ1-5 TRBV19 . ASSIGFYSNQPQH
TRBJ2-6 TRBV18 . ASSPAGISGANVLT
TRBJ2-7 TRBV11-2 . ASRGGDSYEQY
TRBJ1-3 TRBV5-1 . ASRPSGTGNTIY
TRBJ1-1 TRBV10-3 . AVRKGAGTEAF
TRBJ2-3 TRBV5-1 . ASSPQSTDTQY
TRBJ2-7 TRBV7-8 once ASSLRTGSYEQY
TRBJ1-3 TRBV5-1 . ASSLVAGAGGNTIY
TRBJ1-1 TRBV7-2 . ASGLGQNTEAF
TRBJ2-2 TRBV5-4 . ASSLYRGGAGELF
TRBJ2-3 TRBV5-1 . ASSLGLAASTDTQY
TRBJ2-7 TRBV7-9 . ASSSPSGKSGPSYEQY
TRBJ2-7 TRBV7-9 . ASSLYPDRGRAEQY
TRBJ2-2 TRBV24-1 . ATSEYTTGELF
TRBJ1-2 TRBV2 . ASSEGQAHYGYT
TRBJ2-3 TRBV28 . ASTGGTGTYKLPSTDTQY
TRBJ1-2 TRBV19 medium-sized ASSMGQGGYT
TRBJ1-6 TRBV27 . ASRTTNSYNSPLH
TRBJ1-2 TRBV28 once ASSPPGGYGYT
TRBJ2-1 TRBV24-1 . ATSDLQTSGSDEQF
TRBJ2-5 TRBV6-6 few ASSTWTGAIQETQY
TRBJ2-2 TRBV4-1 . ASSQTSGSDTGELF
TRBJ2-5 TRBV11-3 . ASSPIAGGIQETQY
TRBJ2-5 TRBV18 . ASSPLVSEETQY
TRBJ2-7 TRBV7-9 few ASSPGTSRGYEQY
TRBJ2-2 TRBV2 . ASRRTSTGELF
TRBJ1-2 TRBV6-5 few ASTLGGLSYGYT
TRBJ1-2 TRBV29-1 . SVETGELYT
TRBJ1-5 TRBV2 . ASSRAGHNQPQH